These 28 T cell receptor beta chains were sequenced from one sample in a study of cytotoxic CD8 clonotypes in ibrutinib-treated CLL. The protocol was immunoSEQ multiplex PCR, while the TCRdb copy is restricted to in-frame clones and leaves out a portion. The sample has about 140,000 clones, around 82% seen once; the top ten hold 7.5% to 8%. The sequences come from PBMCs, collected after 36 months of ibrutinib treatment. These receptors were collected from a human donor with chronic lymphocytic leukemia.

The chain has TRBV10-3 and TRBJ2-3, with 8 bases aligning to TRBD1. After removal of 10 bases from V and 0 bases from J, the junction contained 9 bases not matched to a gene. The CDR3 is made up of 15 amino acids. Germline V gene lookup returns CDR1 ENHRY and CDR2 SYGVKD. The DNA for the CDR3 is TGTGCCACACTTAGCAGGGGGCTAAGCACAGATACGCAGTATTTT. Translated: CATLSRGLSTDTQYF.

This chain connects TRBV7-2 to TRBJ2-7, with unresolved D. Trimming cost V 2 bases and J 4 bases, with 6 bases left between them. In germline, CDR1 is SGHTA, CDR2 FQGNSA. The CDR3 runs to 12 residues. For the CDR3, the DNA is TGTGCCAGCAGCTTATACGGGTACGAGCAGTACTTC. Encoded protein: CASSLYGYEQYF.

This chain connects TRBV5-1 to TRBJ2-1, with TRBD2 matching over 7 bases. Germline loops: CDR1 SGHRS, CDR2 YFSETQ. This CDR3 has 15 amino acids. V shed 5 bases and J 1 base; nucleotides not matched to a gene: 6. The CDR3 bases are TGCGCCAGCAGTCGTCTAGCGGCTTCCTACAATGAGCAGTTCTTC. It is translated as CASSRLAASYNEQFF.

CDR3 nucleotide sequence: TGCAGCGTCCCAGGGATCCCCTCTTCTGGGGCCAACGTCCTGACTTTC. Its protein is CSVPGIPSSGANVLTF. The V and J genes are TRBV29-1 and TRBJ2-6; perhaps TRBD1 as D (5 bases). Germline V gene sequence: CDR1 SQVTM, CDR2 ANQGSEA. The V gene lost 6 bases and the J gene lost 1 base, with 16 bases spanning the gap. This CDR3 is built from 16 residues.

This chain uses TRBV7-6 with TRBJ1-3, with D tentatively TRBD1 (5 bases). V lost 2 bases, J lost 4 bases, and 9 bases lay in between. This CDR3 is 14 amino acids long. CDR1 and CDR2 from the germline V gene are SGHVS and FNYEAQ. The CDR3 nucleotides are TGTGCCAGCAGCTTATGGGGCAGAGGAAACACCATATATTTT. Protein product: CASSLWGRGNTIYF.

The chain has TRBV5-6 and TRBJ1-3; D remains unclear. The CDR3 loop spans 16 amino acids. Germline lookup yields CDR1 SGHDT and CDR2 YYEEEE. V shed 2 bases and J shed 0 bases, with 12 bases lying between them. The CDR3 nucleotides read TGTGCCAGCAGCTTCTCGGACCTGCGCTCTGGAAACACCATATATTTT. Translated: CASSFSDLRSGNTIYF.

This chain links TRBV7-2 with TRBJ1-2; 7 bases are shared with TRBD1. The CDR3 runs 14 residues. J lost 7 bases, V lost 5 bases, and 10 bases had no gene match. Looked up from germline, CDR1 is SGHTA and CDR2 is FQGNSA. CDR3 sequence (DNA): TGTGCCAGCAGCGAACGACAGGGCATAAGTGGCTACACCTTC. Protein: CASSERQGISGYTF.

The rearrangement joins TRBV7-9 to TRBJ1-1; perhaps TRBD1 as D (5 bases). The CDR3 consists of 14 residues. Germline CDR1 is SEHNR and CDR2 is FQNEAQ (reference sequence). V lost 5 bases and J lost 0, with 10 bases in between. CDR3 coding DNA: TGTGCCAGCAGCCCAGGGATCATGAACACTGAAGCTTTCTTT. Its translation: CASSPGIMNTEAFF.

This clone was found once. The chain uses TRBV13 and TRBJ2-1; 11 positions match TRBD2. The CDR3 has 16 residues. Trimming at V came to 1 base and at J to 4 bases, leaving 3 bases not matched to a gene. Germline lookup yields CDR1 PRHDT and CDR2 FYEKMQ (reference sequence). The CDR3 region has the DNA TGTGCCAGCAGCTTAGTACTAGCGGGAGTGTACAATGAGCAGTTCTTC. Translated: CASSLVLAGVYNEQFF.

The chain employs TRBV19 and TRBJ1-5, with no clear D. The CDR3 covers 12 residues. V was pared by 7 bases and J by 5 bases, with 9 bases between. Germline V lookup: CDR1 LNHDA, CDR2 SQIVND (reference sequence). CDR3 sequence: CASTASYQPQHF. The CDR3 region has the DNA TGTGCCAGTACGGCATCCTATCAGCCCCAGCATTTT.

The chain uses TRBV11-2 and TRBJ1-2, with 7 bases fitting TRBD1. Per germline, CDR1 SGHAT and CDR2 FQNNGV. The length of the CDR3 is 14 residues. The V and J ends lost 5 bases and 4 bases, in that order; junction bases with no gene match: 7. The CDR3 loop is CASSAPDRFYGYTF. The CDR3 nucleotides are TGTGCCAGCAGCGCCCCGGACAGGTTCTATGGCTACACCTTC. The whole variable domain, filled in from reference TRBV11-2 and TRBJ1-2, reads EAGVAQSPRYKIIEKRQSVAFWCNPISGHATLYWYQQILGQGPKLLIQFQNNGVVDDSQLPKDRFSAERLKGVDSTLKIQPAKLEDSAVYLCASSAPDRFYGYTFGSGTRLTVV.

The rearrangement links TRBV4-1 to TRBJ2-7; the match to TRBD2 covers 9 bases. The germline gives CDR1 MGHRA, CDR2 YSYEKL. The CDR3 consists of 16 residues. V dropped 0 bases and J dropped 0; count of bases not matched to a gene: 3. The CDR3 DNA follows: TGCGCCAGCAGCCAAGAGGCTAGCGGGATCTCCTACGAGCAGTACTTC. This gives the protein CASSQEASGISYEQYF.

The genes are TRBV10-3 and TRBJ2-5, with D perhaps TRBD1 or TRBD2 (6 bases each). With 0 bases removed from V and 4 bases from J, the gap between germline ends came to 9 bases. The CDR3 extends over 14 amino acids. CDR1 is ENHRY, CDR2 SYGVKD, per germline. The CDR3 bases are TGTGCCATCAGTGAGTCAGAGGGGGGAGAGACCCAGTACTTC. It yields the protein CAISESEGGETQYF.

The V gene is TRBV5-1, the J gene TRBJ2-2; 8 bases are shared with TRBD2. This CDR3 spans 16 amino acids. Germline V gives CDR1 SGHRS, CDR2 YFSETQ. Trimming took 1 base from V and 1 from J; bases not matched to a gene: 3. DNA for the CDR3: TGCGCCAGCAGCTTGAACAGCGGGGGGAACACCGGGGAGCTGTTTTTT. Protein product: CASSLNSGGNTGELFF. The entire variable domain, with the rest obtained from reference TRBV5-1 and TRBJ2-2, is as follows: KAGVTQTPRYLIKTRGQQVTLSCSPISGHRSVSWYQQTPGQGLQFLFEYFSETQRNKGNFPGRFSGRQFSNSRSEMNVSTLELGDSALYLCASSLNSGGNTGELFFGEGSRLTVL.

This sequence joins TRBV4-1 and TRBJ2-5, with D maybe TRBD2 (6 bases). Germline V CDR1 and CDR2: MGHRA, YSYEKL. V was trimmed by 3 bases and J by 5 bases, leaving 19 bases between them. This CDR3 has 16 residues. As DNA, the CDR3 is TGCGCCAGCAGCCACGCGCCGGGTGGGGGGAGCGAGACCCAGTACTTC. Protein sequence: CASSHAPGGGSETQYF.

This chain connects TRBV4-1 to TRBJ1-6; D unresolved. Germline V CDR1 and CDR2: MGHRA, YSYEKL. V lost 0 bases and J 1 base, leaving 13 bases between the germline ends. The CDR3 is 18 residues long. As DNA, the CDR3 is TGCGCCAGCAGCCAAGAAACGTTGGTTGTATCCTATAATTCACCCCTCCACTTT. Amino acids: CASSQETLVVSYNSPLHF.

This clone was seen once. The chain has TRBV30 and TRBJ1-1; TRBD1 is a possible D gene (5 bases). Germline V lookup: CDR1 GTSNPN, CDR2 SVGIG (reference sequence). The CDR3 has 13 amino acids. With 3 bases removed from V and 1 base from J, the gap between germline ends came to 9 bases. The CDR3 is CAWSRARNTEAFF. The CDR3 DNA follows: TGTGCCTGGAGCAGGGCACGGAACACTGAAGCTTTCTTT.

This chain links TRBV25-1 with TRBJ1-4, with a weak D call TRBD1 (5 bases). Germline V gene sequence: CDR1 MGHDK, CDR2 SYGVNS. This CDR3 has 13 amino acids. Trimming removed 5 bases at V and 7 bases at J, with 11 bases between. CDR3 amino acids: CASSWGGREKLFF. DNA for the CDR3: TGTGCCAGCAGTTGGGGCGGGCGTGAAAAACTGTTTTTT.

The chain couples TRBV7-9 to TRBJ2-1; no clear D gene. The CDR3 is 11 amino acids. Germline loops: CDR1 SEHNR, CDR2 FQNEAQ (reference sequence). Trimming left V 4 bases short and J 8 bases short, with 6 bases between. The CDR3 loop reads CASSSQYEQFF. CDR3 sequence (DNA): TGTGCCAGCAGCTCCCAGTATGAGCAGTTCTTC.

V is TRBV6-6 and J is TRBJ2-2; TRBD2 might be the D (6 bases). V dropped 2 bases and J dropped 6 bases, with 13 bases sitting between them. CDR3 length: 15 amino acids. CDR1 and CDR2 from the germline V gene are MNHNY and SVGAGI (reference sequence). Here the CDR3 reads CASSYNGGRAGELFF. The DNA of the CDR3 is TGTGCCAGCAGTTACAACGGGGGTAGGGCCGGGGAGCTGTTTTTT.

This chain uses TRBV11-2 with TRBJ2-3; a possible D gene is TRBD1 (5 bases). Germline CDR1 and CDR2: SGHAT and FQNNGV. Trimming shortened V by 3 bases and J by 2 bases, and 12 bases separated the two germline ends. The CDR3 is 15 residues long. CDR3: CASSFRGGNTDTQYF. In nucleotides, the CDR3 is TGTGCCAGCAGCTTTAGGGGTGGCAACACAGATACGCAGTATTTT.

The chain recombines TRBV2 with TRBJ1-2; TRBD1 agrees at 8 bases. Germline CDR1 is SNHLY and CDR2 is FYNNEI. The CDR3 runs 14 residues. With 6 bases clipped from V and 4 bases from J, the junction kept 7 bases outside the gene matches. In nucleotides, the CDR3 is TGTGCCAGCAGCGAGACAGGGGTGCGCTATGGCTACACCTTC. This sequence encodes CASSETGVRYGYTF.

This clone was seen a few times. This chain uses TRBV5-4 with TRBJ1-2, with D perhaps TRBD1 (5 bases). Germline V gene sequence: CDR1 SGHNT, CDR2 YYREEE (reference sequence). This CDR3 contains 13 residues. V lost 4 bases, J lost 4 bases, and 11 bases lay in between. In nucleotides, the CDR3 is TGTGCCAGCAGCCTGACCGGGGCCTATGGCTACACCTTC. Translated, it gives CASSLTGAYGYTF.

CDR3 sequence (DNA): TGTGCCAGCAGTTACTGGGACAGGGCCAGGGGCTATGGCTACACCTTC. The encoded protein is CASSYWDRARGYGYTF. The rearrangement uses TRBV6-5 and TRBJ1-2, with TRBD1 matching 9 bases. V shed 1 base and J 4 bases; nucleotides not matched to a gene: 7. CDR3 size: 16 residues. The germline V gene encodes CDR1 MNHEY and CDR2 SVGAGI.

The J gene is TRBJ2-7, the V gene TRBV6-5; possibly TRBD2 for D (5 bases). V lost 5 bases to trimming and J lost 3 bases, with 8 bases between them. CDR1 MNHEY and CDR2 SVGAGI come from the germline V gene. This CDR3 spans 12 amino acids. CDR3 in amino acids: CASSTSLYEQYF. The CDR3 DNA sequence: TGTGCCAGCAGTACTAGTCTCTACGAGCAGTACTTC.

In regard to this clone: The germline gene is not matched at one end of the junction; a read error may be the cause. CDR3 DNA: TGTGCCATCGGTGACAACCCCTACGAGCAGTACTTC. Encoded protein: CAIGDNPYEQYF. The chain is built from TRBV10-3 and TRBJ2-7; D is uncertain. Germline values: CDR1 ENHRY, CDR2 SYGVKD. The CDR3 spans 12 residues.

The CDR3 region is CASRGPTDTQYF. The CDR3 coding sequence is TGCGCCAGTAGAGGTCCCACAGATACGCAGTATTTT. The J gene is TRBJ2-3, the V gene TRBV5-1; no firm D call. Germline CDR1 SGHRS, CDR2 YFSETQ. Trimming cost V 8 bases and J 2 bases, with 9 bases left between them. The CDR3 runs to 12 residues.

For the CDR3, the DNA is TGTGCCAGCAGTTTGGAGGGCTGGAACACTGAAGCTTTCTTT. It specifies CASSLEGWNTEAFF. This chain uses TRBV27 with TRBJ1-1; D ambiguous. Germline values: CDR1 MNHEY, CDR2 SMNVEV (reference sequence). Trimming left V 3 bases short and J 1 base short, with 9 bases between. The CDR3 has 14 amino acids.